These 22 T cell receptor beta chains were sequenced from one sample in a study of cytomegalovirus exposure and HLA in healthy donors. The table came from immunoSEQ multiplex PCR; TCRdb's copy has only in-frame clones and leaves some out. The table includes 60,000 to 75,000 clones, approximately 96% detected once. The specimen sequenced was PBMCs. The receptor source for this set is a man aged 18 to 29 in good health and CMV-seronegative.

The chain recombines TRBV7-9 with TRBJ1-2; 9 bases agree with TRBD1. Germline V CDR1 and CDR2: SEHNR, FQNEAQ (reference sequence). The CDR3 extends over 14 amino acids. After removal of 3 bases from V and 3 bases from J, the junction contained 2 bases not matched to a gene. CDR3 DNA sequence: TGTGCCAGCAGCTTGGACAGGGGTTACTATGGCTACACCTTC. Translating gives CASSLDRGYYGYTF.

In this sample, this clone turned up once. The chain combines TRBV5-4 with TRBJ2-7; 8 nucleotides line up with TRBD2. CDR1 is SGHNT, CDR2 YYREEE, per germline (reference sequence). The CDR3 has 15 amino acids. After removal of 0 bases from V and 2 bases from J, the junction contained 4 bases not matched to a gene. CDR3 DNA sequence: TGTGCCAGCAGCTTGGCCAGCGGGAGTGCCTACGAGCAGTACTTC. This translates into CASSLASGSAYEQYF.

This chain links TRBV5-1 with TRBJ2-7; D is unclear. The V end lost 5 bases, the J end lost 2 bases, and 17 bases lay between the germline ends. CDR1 and CDR2 (germline): SGHRS, YFSETQ. The CDR3 runs to 15 residues. The chain's CDR3 is CASSEVASRTYEQYF. CDR3 nucleotide sequence: TGCGCCAGCAGTGAGGTGGCGAGTAGGACCTACGAGCAGTACTTC. The full variable domain, its missing parts supplied by reference TRBV5-1 and TRBJ2-7, is KAGVTQTPRYLIKTRGQQVTLSCSPISGHRSVSWYQQTPGQGLQFLFEYFSETQRNKGNFPGRFSGRQFSNSRSEMNVSTLELGDSALYLCASSEVASRTYEQYFGPGTRLTVT.

Only one count was recorded for this clone. The rearrangement joins TRBV11-2 to TRBJ2-5; 7 bases are shared with TRBD2. Germline assignment: CDR1 SGHAT and CDR2 FQNNGV. The CDR3 has 17 amino acids. Unmatched junction bases numbered 12, after V lost 1 base and J lost 4 bases. CDR3: CASSLVYSGEGRETQYF. CDR3 DNA: TGTGCCAGCAGCTTAGTATATTCGGGGGAGGGCCGAGAGACCCAGTACTTC.

V is TRBV28 and J is TRBJ2-7, with D perhaps TRBD2 (5 bases). The V end was cut by 3 bases, the J end by 1 base, with 13 bases between. The CDR3 runs to 15 residues. CDR1 is MDHEN and CDR2 is SYDVKM in the germline V gene. CDR3 amino acids: CASSFEGPPSYEQYF. The CDR3 DNA follows: TGTGCCAGCAGTTTTGAGGGCCCACCTTCCTACGAGCAGTACTTC.

The chain recombines TRBV28 with TRBJ2-1, with D possibly being TRBD1 (6 bases). This CDR3 has 18 residues. Germline V gene data show CDR1 as MDHEN and CDR2 as SYDVKM. Trimming left V 3 bases short and J 0 bases short, with 18 bases between. The CDR3 loop is CASSFRDTRESSYNEQFF. CDR3 coding DNA: TGTGCCAGCAGTTTCAGGGACACCCGAGAGAGCTCCTACAATGAGCAGTTCTTC. Based on the CDR3 plus reference TRBV28 and TRBJ2-1, the full variable domain is DVKVTQSSRYLVKRTGEKVFLECVQDMDHENMFWYRQDPGLGLRLIYFSYDVKMKEKGDIPEGYSVSREKKERFSLILESASTNQTSMYLCASSFRDTRESSYNEQFFGPGTRLTVL.

The chain uses TRBV5-1 and TRBJ1-4, with D possibly TRBD1 on 5 matching bases. This CDR3 has 16 residues. The germline V gene encodes CDR1 SGHRS and CDR2 YFSETQ. The V gene lost 4 bases and the J gene lost 3 bases, with 16 bases spanning the gap. CDR3 coding DNA: TGCGCCAGCAGCAACCCCTCAGGGCCGGCTAATGAAAAACTGTTTTTT. Its translation: CASSNPSGPANEKLFF.

The rearrangement links TRBV14 to TRBJ2-1, with D unclear. Germline CDR1 and CDR2: SGHDN and FVKESK. The V end was cut by 4 bases, the J end by 7 bases, with 5 bases between. This CDR3 is built from 11 residues. CDR3 coding DNA: TGTGCCAGCAGCCGTAGAAATGAGCAGTTCTTC. This sequence encodes CASSRRNEQFF.

The rearrangement links TRBV2 to TRBJ2-1; tentatively, D is TRBD2 (5 bases). Trimming stripped 9 bases from V and 3 bases from J, with 12 bases between. Germline V CDR1 and CDR2: SNHLY, FYNNEI. This CDR3 comprises 13 residues. The CDR3 here is CARGDYNYNEQFF. Written as DNA, the CDR3 is TGTGCCAGGGGAGACTACAACTACAATGAGCAGTTCTTC.

The J gene is TRBJ1-5, the V gene TRBV4-1; the match to TRBD1 covers 8 bases. CDR3 length: 16 amino acids. Looked up from germline, CDR1 is MGHRA and CDR2 is YSYEKL. The trim removed 4 bases at V and 2 bases at J, leaving 7 bases unmatched. The CDR3 DNA follows: TGCGCCAGCAGCCGGGGAACAGGGGGTGGCAATCAGCCCCAGCATTTT. Protein product: CASSRGTGGGNQPQHF.

CDR3 residues: CASSQGAATDTQYF. The CDR3 bases are TGCGCCAGCAGCCAAGGAGCGGCCACAGATACGCAGTATTTT. The J gene is TRBJ2-3, the V gene TRBV4-3; weak D call: TRBD2 (5 bases). This CDR3 is built from 14 residues. CDR1 and CDR2 from the germline V gene are LGHNA and YSLEER. The V and J ends lost 1 base and 2 bases respectively, with 7 bases between them.

V gene TRBV7-9 combines with J gene TRBJ2-3; maybe TRBD2 (6 bases). CDR3 length equals 15 residues. V lost 2 bases and J 2 bases, leaving 11 bases between the germline ends. Germline CDR1 reads SEHNR; CDR2 reads FQNEAQ (reference sequence). The CDR3 bases are TGTGCCAGCAGCTTAACGGCGGGGTTCACAGATACGCAGTATTTT. This sequence encodes CASSLTAGFTDTQYF.

The chain joins TRBV28 to TRBJ2-2; D not resolved. V was trimmed by 4 bases and J by 9 bases, leaving 9 bases between them. Germline-derived CDR1 and CDR2 are MDHEN and SYDVKM. The CDR3 is made up of 12 amino acids. For the CDR3, the DNA is TGTGCCAGCAGTTCGGTGTTCTGGGAGCTGTTTTTT. The encoded protein is CASSSVFWELFF.

This chain uses TRBV5-1 with TRBJ2-3; TRBD1 matches 8 bases. The V and J ends lost 4 bases and 2 bases, in that order; junction bases with no gene match: 9. The CDR3 loop spans 16 amino acids. Looked up from germline, CDR1 is SGHRS and CDR2 is YFSETQ. The CDR3 region is CASSGTGGLFTDTQYF. CDR3 sequence (DNA): TGCGCCAGCAGCGGAACAGGGGGACTCTTCACAGATACGCAGTATTTT.

The chain joins TRBV28 to TRBJ2-7; 8 bases are shared with TRBD1. V was clipped by 11 bases and J by 0 bases; unmatched bases: 9. This CDR3 comprises 14 residues. Germline V gives CDR1 MDHEN, CDR2 SYDVKM. CDR3: CASLTDRGSYEQYF. DNA of the CDR3: TGTGCCTCGCTAACAGACAGGGGCTCCTACGAGCAGTACTTC. The full variable domain, completed using reference TRBV28 and TRBJ2-7, is DVKVTQSSRYLVKRTGEKVFLECVQDMDHENMFWYRQDPGLGLRLIYFSYDVKMKEKGDIPEGYSVSREKKERFSLILESASTNQTSMYLCASLTDRGSYEQYFGPGTRLTVT.

The V call is TRBV2, the J call TRBJ2-5, with a tentative D call TRBD2 (6 bases). The CDR3 totals 13 residues. The germline CDR1 and CDR2 sequences are SNHLY and FYNNEI. Trimming shortened V by 4 bases and J by 5 bases, and 11 bases separated the two germline ends. CDR3 sequence (DNA): TGTGCCAGCAGTGGCCAGGGAGGTGAGACCCAGTACTTC. Protein product: CASSGQGGETQYF.

V gene TRBV5-1 combines with J gene TRBJ1-2; 7 bases line up with TRBD1. Germline V gives CDR1 SGHRS, CDR2 YFSETQ. The CDR3 has 16 amino acids. J lost 4 bases, V lost 3 bases, and 12 bases had no gene match. CDR3 amino acids: CASSSDHRGEGYGYTF. CDR3 nucleotide sequence: TGCGCCAGCAGCTCGGACCACAGGGGAGAAGGCTATGGCTACACCTTC.

The chain's CDR3 is CASSLGMGQTSTDTQYF. Written as DNA, the CDR3 is TGTGCCAGCAGCTTAGGTATGGGACAGACTAGCACAGATACGCAGTATTTT. The genes are TRBV11-2 and TRBJ2-3, with 7 bases lining up with TRBD1. The germline gives CDR1 SGHAT, CDR2 FQNNGV. The CDR3 is 17 amino acids. Trimming removed 1 base from V and 0 bases from J; junction bases left unmatched: 7. Full variable domain (rest looked up from reference TRBV11-2 and TRBJ2-3): EAGVAQSPRYKIIEKRQSVAFWCNPISGHATLYWYQQILGQGPKLLIQFQNNGVVDDSQLPKDRFSAERLKGVDSTLKIQPAKLEDSAVYLCASSLGMGQTSTDTQYFGPGTRLTVL.

This chain uses TRBV20-1 with TRBJ1-1; a possible D gene is TRBD1 (5 bases). V dropped 6 bases and J dropped 3 bases, with 8 bases sitting between them. CDR1 is DFQATT and CDR2 is SNEGSKA in the germline V gene (reference sequence). This CDR3 comprises 11 residues. The CDR3 protein is CSAQGDTEAFF. The CDR3 bases are TGCAGTGCGCAGGGCGACACTGAAGCTTTCTTT.

The genes are TRBV19 and TRBJ2-7; 9 nucleotides line up with TRBD2. The V segment lost 2 bases and the J segment 2 bases; nucleotides outside the gene matches: 4. The germline V gene encodes CDR1 LNHDA and CDR2 SQIVND (reference sequence). CDR3 length equals 15 residues. The CDR3 nucleotides read TGTGCCAGTAGTATAACGACTAGCGGAACCTACGAGCAGTACTTC. Its translation is CASSITTSGTYEQYF.

This sequence joins TRBV6-6 and TRBJ2-7; D is unclear. Trimming left V 0 bases short and J 1 base short, with 10 bases between. CDR3 length equals 15 residues. Germline V gives CDR1 MNHNY, CDR2 SVGAGI (reference sequence). CDR3 region: CASSYSRQRSYEQYF. The CDR3 DNA sequence: TGTGCCAGCAGTTACTCGAGGCAGAGGTCCTACGAGCAGTACTTC.

The chain joins TRBV7-8 to TRBJ2-5; a possible D gene is TRBD2 (5 bases). The better agreement between TRBJ2-7 and the DNA end casts doubt on the J call. The CDR3 spans 14 residues. Germline loops: CDR1 SGHVS, CDR2 FQNEAQ. In nucleotides, the CDR3 is TGTGCCAGCAGCTTAGGTGAGGGAATGGGCGAGCAGTACTTC. Amino acids: CASSLGEGMGEQYF.